These 30 T cell receptor beta chains were sequenced from one sample in a study of CD8 T cells in ankylosing spondylitis. TCRdb analysed the 5' RACE reads with MiXCR anew, one entry per CDR3 protein. The table has roughly 130,000 distinct CDR3 sequences, more than 6.5% seen once; the top ten hold roughly an eighth. Sequencing was performed on blood, either unsorted or a sorted T cell fraction (not recorded which). These receptors came from a male donor with ankylosing spondylitis or in good health (not recorded which).

This clonotype showed up many times. V is TRBV4-1 and J is TRBJ1-6, with D perhaps TRBD1 (5 bases). The CDR3 consists of 14 residues. Looked up from germline, CDR1 is MGHRA and CDR2 is YSYEKL. V was trimmed by 4 bases and J by 7 bases, leaving 11 bases between them. The CDR3 loop reads CASSPSQGNSPLHF. The CDR3, as DNA: TGCGCCAGCAGCCCGTCGCAGGGAAATTCACCCCTCCACTTT.

This clonotype was seen repeatedly, ten times or more. The V and J genes are TRBV20-1 and TRBJ2-1; 9 bases map to TRBD2. Per germline, CDR1 DFQATT and CDR2 SNEGSKA (reference sequence). V was clipped by 5 bases and J by 8 bases; unmatched bases: 10. The CDR3 extends over 14 amino acids. CDR3 coding DNA: TGCAGTGCTTCCCCCTGGCGGGGGGGCCATGAGCAGTTCTTC. Protein: CSASPWRGGHEQFF.

This clonotype was detected many times. The CDR3 coding sequence is TGTGCCAGCTCACCCAACAGGGCCGCTCTTGGTAATTCACCCCTCCACTTT. It specifies CASSPNRAALGNSPLHF. V and J are TRBV18 and TRBJ1-6, with D perhaps TRBD1 (6 bases). This CDR3 contains 17 residues. Deletions cut 3 bases from V and 6 bases from J, with 18 bases between. Germline CDR1 is KGHSH and CDR2 is LQKENI.

Concerning this clonotype: An end of the junction differs from the germline gene, which may be a read error. The J gene is TRBJ2-5, the V gene TRBV2; 13 bases agree with TRBD2. CDR1 and CDR2 (germline): SNHLY, FYNNEI. This CDR3 has 19 amino acids. CDR3 nucleotide sequence: TGTACCAGCTGTTTAGGGACTAGCGGGGACGTACCTTTCCAAGAGACCCAGTACTTC. It yields the protein CTSCLGTSGDVPFQETQYF.

This clonotype was observed many times. V is TRBV5-1 and J is TRBJ1-3; TRBD1 is a possible D gene (6 bases). Between the trimmed V and J ends, which lost 4 bases and 0 bases, there was a span of 14 bases. CDR1 is SGHRS, CDR2 YFSETQ, per germline. The CDR3 is 16 amino acids. The CDR3 is CASSLRQASSGNTIYF. The CDR3, as DNA: TGCGCCAGCAGCCTCCGACAGGCCAGCTCTGGAAACACCATATATTTT.

Many counts were recorded for this clonotype. This chain links TRBV12-3 or TRBV12-4 with TRBJ2-3, with 7 bases matching TRBD2. After removal of 0 bases from V and 1 base from J, the junction contained 7 bases not matched to a gene. The CDR3 has 17 residues. The chain's CDR3 is CASSLAVNLAGTDTQYF. The CDR3 nucleotides are TGTGCCAGCAGTTTAGCGGTGAATCTAGCGGGCACAGATACGCAGTATTTT.

This clonotype was seen ten or more times. The rearrangement joins TRBV5-1 to TRBJ2-5; 7 nucleotides agree with TRBD1. This CDR3 has 13 amino acids. Per germline, CDR1 SGHRS and CDR2 YFSETQ. Trimming at V came to 7 bases and at J to 3 bases, leaving 6 bases not matched to a gene. The CDR3 loop reads CASATGTEETQYF. CDR3 nucleotides: TGCGCCAGCGCTACCGGGACAGAAGAGACCCAGTACTTC.

This clonotype was found many times. This chain joins TRBV3-1 and TRBJ1-2, with 8 bases matching TRBD1. After removal of 0 bases from V and 4 bases from J, the junction contained 4 bases not matched to a gene. In germline, CDR1 is LGHDT, CDR2 YNNKEL (reference sequence). CDR3 length equals 15 residues. The CDR3 reads CASSQDAGGVYGYTF. The CDR3 nucleotides read TGTGCCAGCAGCCAAGACGCAGGGGGCGTCTATGGCTACACCTTC.

This clonotype was seen ten or more times. The chain uses TRBV28 and TRBJ2-7; TRBD2 matches 7 bases. J lost 4 bases, V lost 2 bases, and 8 bases had no gene match. The CDR3 has 15 residues. Germline V gene sequence: CDR1 MDHEN, CDR2 SYDVKM. The CDR3 region is CASSLMREGDYEQYF. DNA of the CDR3: TGTGCCAGCAGTTTAATGAGGGAGGGAGATTACGAGCAGTACTTC.

In this sample, this clonotype turned up many times. This sequence joins TRBV5-1 and TRBJ2-7; D uncertain. Trimming removed 0 bases at V and 0 bases at J, with 7 bases between. The CDR3 covers 14 residues. Germline V lookup: CDR1 SGHRS, CDR2 YFSETQ. CDR3 DNA: TGCGCCAGCAGCTTGGAACCGCTCTCCTACGAGCAGTACTTC. Translation gives CASSLEPLSYEQYF.

This clonotype was seen many times. The chain recombines TRBV9 with TRBJ2-2; D might be TRBD2 (6 bases). This CDR3 is 14 amino acids long. V was clipped by 0 bases and J by 7 bases, with 10 bases between them. Germline V gene sequence: CDR1 SGDLS, CDR2 YYNGEE. The CDR3 coding sequence is TGTGCCAGCAGCGTAGGACTAGGGGTCGGGGAGCTGTTTTTT. As protein: CASSVGLGVGELFF. The entire variable domain, with the rest obtained from reference TRBV9 and TRBJ2-2, is as follows: DSGVTQTPKHLITATGQRVTLRCSPRSGDLSVYWYQQSLDQGLQFLIQYYNGEERAKGNILERFSAQQFPDLHSELNLSSLELGDSALYFCASSVGLGVGELFFGEGSRLTVL.

There are many counts of this clonotype. V gene TRBV5-1 combines with J gene TRBJ2-5; 7 bases are shared with TRBD1. The CDR3 loop spans 12 amino acids. Trimming at V came to 2 bases and at J to 10 bases, leaving 5 bases not matched to a gene. Germline CDR1 and CDR2: SGHRS and YFSETQ. CDR3 region: CASSLLGQVQYF. The CDR3 DNA follows: TGCGCCAGCAGCTTACTAGGACAGGTCCAGTACTTC. Supplemented by reference TRBV5-1 and TRBJ2-5, the full variable domain reads KAGVTQTPRYLIKTRGQQVTLSCSPISGHRSVSWYQQTPGQGLQFLFEYFSETQRNKGNFPGRFSGRQFSNSRSEMNVSTLELGDSALYLCASSLLGQVQYFGPGTRLLVL.

This clonotype was counted ten times or more. This chain connects TRBV12-3 or TRBV12-4 to TRBJ2-6; D is undetermined. Trimming took 6 bases from V and 0 from J, leaving 6 bases between them. The CDR3 runs 14 residues. The CDR3 loop reads CASRSSSGANVLTF. DNA for the CDR3: TGTGCCAGCAGATCTAGCTCTGGGGCCAACGTCCTGACTTTC.

This clonotype was found many times. The genes are TRBV4-3 and TRBJ2-3, with D perhaps matching TRBD1 or TRBD2 (5 bases each). This CDR3 has 16 residues. Looked up from germline, CDR1 is LGHNA and CDR2 is YSLEER. Between the trimmed V and J ends, which lost 2 bases and 2 bases, there was a span of 14 bases. The CDR3 here is CASSQMWGSPTDTQYF. The DNA of the CDR3 is TGCGCCAGCAGCCAAATGTGGGGGAGCCCCACAGATACGCAGTATTTT.

The chain links TRBV28 to TRBJ1-2; 7 positions match TRBD1. The germline V gene has CDR1 MDHEN and CDR2 SYDVKM. The length of the CDR3 is 14 residues. The junction had 4 bases not matched to a gene; V was cut back by 1 base and J by 5 bases. CDR3 bases: TGTGCCAGCAGTTTATACAGGACAGGATATGGCTACACCTTC. Its protein product is CASSLYRTGYGYTF.

This clonotype was counted ten times or more. The gene calls are TRBV12-3 or TRBV12-4 and TRBJ2-6, with D tentatively TRBD1 or TRBD2 (5 bases each). V lost 5 bases, J lost 0 bases, and 11 bases lay in between. This CDR3 comprises 16 residues. The CDR3 region has the DNA TGTGCCAGCAGTAAGGGACCGTACTCTGGGGCCAACGTCCTGACTTTC. It is translated as CASSKGPYSGANVLTF.

This clonotype was seen many times. The chain uses TRBV28 and TRBJ2-1; TRBD2 might be the D (5 bases). With 3 bases removed from V and 5 bases from J, the gap between germline ends came to 11 bases. CDR3 length: 14 residues. Germline V gene sequence: CDR1 MDHEN, CDR2 SYDVKM. DNA for the CDR3: TGTGCCAGCAGTTTTGGACTGGGTAACAATGAGCAGTTCTTC. It specifies CASSFGLGNNEQFF.

This clonotype occurred many times. The chain joins TRBV5-1 to TRBJ1-2, with D unresolved. CDR3 length equals 8 residues. The V gene lost 8 bases and the J gene lost 6 bases, with 2 bases spanning the gap. Per the germline V gene, CDR1 is SGHRS and CDR2 is YFSETQ. The CDR3 DNA follows: TGCGCCAGTAATGGCTACACCTTC. It codes for CASNGYTF.

Ten or more counts support this clonotype. The chain is built from TRBV12-3 or TRBV12-4 and TRBJ2-7; 7 bases are shared with TRBD1. The CDR3 has 13 amino acids. V lost 8 bases to trimming and J lost 6 bases; unmatched junction nucleotides: 10. The CDR3 reads CASGRTGGREQYF. The CDR3 coding sequence is TGTGCCAGCGGAAGGACAGGTGGGCGCGAGCAGTACTTC.

This clonotype has more than one count but fewer than ten. The rearrangement uses TRBV20-1 and TRBJ2-7; no firm D call. The V gene's germline CDR1 is DFQATT and CDR2 SNEGSKA (reference sequence). With 5 bases removed from V and 6 bases from J, the gap between germline ends came to 29 bases. CDR3 length: 17 amino acids. The CDR3 nucleotides are TGCAGTGCTTCCCAAGGAGTAGAATTTGGCGGCCGTCGCGAGCAGTACTTC. Amino acid sequence: CSASQGVEFGGRREQYF.

This clonotype was seen repeatedly, ten times or more. The chain employs TRBV11-2 and TRBJ2-1; D might be TRBD2 (6 bases). This CDR3 is built from 18 residues. Germline CDR1 and CDR2: SGHAT and FQNNGV. V lost 5 bases and J 7 bases, leaving 27 bases between the germline ends. The CDR3 nucleotides are TGTGCCAGCAGCGCCAAACTAAGTGTAGCGGATCTGTGGAATGAGCAGTTCTTC. This translates into CASSAKLSVADLWNEQFF.

This clonotype has at least ten counts. The V and J genes are TRBV5-1 and TRBJ2-3, with unresolved D. This CDR3 is 15 amino acids long. CDR1 SGHRS and CDR2 YFSETQ come from the germline V gene. Trimming removed 2 bases at V and 0 bases at J, with 10 bases between. This CDR3 is CASSLTRISTDTQYF. The CDR3 DNA sequence: TGCGCCAGCAGCTTAACCAGGATCAGCACAGATACGCAGTATTTT.

In its sample, this clonotype was seen many times. The chain is built from TRBV18 and TRBJ2-7; D is undetermined. This CDR3 spans 14 amino acids. V shed 2 bases and J shed 7 bases, with 15 bases lying between them. Germline V gene lookup returns CDR1 KGHSH and CDR2 LQKENI. CDR3 region: CASSPFSDLGEQYF. The CDR3 DNA sequence: TGTGCCAGCTCACCATTTTCGGACCTTGGGGAGCAGTACTTC.

This clonotype was counted at least ten times. This rearrangement joins TRBV10-3 to TRBJ2-7, with D uncertain. The CDR3 has 16 residues. V gave up 2 bases and J gave up 0 bases, with 14 bases separating them. Germline CDR1 is ENHRY and CDR2 is SYGVKD. The CDR3 sequence is CAISERTRTLSYEQYF. CDR3 DNA: TGTGCCATCAGTGAGAGGACCAGGACCCTCTCCTACGAGCAGTACTTC.

This clonotype was seen at least ten times. CDR3 DNA sequence: TGTGCCATCAGTGAGTCGGCTACCAATGAGCAGTTCTTC. Its protein product is CAISESATNEQFF. This chain uses TRBV10-3 with TRBJ2-1; no definite D call. Trimming left V 0 bases short and J 6 bases short, with 6 bases between. CDR3 length: 13 amino acids. The germline V gene has CDR1 ENHRY and CDR2 SYGVKD.

The gene calls are TRBV20-1 and TRBJ1-1; D remains unclear. This CDR3 has 15 residues. The germline V gene has CDR1 DFQATT and CDR2 SNEGSKA (reference sequence). The V gene lost 3 bases and the J gene lost 6 bases, with 20 bases spanning the gap. The CDR3 reads CSASGEFPGAAEAFF. Here the CDR3 DNA reads TGCAGTGCTAGCGGGGAGTTTCCGGGCGCGGCTGAAGCTTTCTTT.

This clonotype was counted at least ten times. The rearrangement uses TRBV7-2 and TRBJ2-3; D gene ambiguous. The germline gives CDR1 SGHTA, CDR2 FQGNSA. V was pared by 2 bases and J by 0 bases, with 9 bases between. The CDR3 has 15 amino acids. This chain's CDR3 is CASSLSGTSTDTQYF. CDR3 coding DNA: TGTGCCAGCAGCTTATCCGGAACTAGCACAGATACGCAGTATTTT.

The sample holds many counts of this clonotype. J is TRBJ2-7 and V is TRBV10-3, with 8 nucleotides matching TRBD1. Trimming took 6 bases from V and 0 from J; bases not matched to a gene: 4. The CDR3 has 14 amino acids. Germline V CDR1 and CDR2: ENHRY, SYGVKD. Here the CDR3 DNA reads TGTGCCATCAGCGGGGGACAGGTCTCCTACGAGCAGTACTTC. Its protein is CAISGGQVSYEQYF.

The sample holds many counts of this clonotype. V usage is TRBV29-1 and J usage is TRBJ2-7, with D possibly matching TRBD2 (5 bases). The CDR3 is 13 amino acids. V lost 4 bases to trimming and J lost 0 bases, with 10 bases between them. Germline V gene lookup returns CDR1 SQVTM and CDR2 ANQGSEA. The chain's CDR3 is CSVGPADSYEQYF. CDR3 nucleotide sequence: TGCAGCGTTGGGCCAGCGGACTCCTACGAGCAGTACTTC.

This clonotype was seen repeatedly, ten times or more. The chain couples TRBV12-3 or TRBV12-4 to TRBJ1-1; TRBD1 is a possible D gene (5 bases). The CDR3 is made up of 11 amino acids. Between the trimmed V and J ends, which lost 6 bases and 6 bases, there was a span of 8 bases. Here the CDR3 reads CASRQGPEAFF. The CDR3 DNA reads as TGTGCCAGCAGGCAGGGCCCTGAAGCTTTCTTT.